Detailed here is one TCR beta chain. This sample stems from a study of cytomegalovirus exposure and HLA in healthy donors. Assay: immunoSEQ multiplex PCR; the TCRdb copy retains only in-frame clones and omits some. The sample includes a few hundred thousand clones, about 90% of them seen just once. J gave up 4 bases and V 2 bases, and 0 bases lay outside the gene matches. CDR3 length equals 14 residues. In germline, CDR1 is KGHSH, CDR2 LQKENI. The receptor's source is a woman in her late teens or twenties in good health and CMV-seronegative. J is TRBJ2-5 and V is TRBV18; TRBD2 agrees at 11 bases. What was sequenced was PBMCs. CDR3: CASSPTSGGETQYF. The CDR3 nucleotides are TGTGCCAGCTCACCAACTAGCGGGGGAGAGACCCAGTACTTC.